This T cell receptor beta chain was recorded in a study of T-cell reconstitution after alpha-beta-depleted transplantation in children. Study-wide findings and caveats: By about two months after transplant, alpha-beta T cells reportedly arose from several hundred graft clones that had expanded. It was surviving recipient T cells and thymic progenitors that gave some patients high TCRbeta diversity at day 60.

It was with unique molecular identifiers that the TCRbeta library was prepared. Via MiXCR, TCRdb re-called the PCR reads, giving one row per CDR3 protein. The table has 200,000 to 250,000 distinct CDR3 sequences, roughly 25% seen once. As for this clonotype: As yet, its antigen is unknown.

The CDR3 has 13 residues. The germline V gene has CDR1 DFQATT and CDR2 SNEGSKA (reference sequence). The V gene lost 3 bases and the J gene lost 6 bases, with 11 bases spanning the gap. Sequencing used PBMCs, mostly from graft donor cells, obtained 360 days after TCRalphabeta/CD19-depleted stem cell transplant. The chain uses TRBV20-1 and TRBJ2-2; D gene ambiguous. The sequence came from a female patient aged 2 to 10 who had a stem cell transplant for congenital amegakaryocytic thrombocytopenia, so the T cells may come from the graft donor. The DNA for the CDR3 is TGCAGTGCTAGGGGCGGTTCAGCCGGGGAGCTGTTTTTT. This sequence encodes CSARGGSAGELFF.